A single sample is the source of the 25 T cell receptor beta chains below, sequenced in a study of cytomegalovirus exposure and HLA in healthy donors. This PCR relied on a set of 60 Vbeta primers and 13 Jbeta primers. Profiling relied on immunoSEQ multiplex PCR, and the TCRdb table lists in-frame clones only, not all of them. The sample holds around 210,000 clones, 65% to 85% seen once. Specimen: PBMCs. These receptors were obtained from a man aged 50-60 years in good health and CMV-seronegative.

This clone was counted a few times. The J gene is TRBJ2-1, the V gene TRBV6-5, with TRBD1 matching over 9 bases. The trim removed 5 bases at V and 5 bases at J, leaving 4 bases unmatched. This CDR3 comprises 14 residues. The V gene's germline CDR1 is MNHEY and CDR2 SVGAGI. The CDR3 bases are TGTGCCAGCAGTACCAGGACAGGGGACAATGAGCAGTTCTTC. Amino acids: CASSTRTGDNEQFF.

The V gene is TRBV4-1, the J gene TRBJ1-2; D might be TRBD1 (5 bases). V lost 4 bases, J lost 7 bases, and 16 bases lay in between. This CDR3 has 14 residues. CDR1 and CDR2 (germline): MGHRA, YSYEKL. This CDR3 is CASSPGYGSSGYTF. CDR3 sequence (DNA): TGCGCCAGCAGCCCAGGGTATGGGTCGAGTGGCTACACCTTC.

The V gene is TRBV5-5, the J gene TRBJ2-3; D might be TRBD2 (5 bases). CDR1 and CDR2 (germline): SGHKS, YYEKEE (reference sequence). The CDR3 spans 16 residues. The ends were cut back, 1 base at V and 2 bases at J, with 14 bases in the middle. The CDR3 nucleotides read TGTGCCAGCAGCTTGAGAACCGGACGGGACACAGATACGCAGTATTTT. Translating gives CASSLRTGRDTDTQYF.

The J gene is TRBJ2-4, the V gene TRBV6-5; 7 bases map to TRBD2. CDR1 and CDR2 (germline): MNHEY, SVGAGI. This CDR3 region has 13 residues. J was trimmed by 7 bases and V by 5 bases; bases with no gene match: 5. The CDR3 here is CASSAGTTNIQYF. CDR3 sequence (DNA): TGTGCCAGCAGTGCCGGGACTACCAACATTCAGTACTTC.

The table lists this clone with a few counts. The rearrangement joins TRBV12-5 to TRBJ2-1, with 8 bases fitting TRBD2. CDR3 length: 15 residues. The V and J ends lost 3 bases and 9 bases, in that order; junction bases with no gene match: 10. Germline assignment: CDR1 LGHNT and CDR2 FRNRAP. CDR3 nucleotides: TGTGCTAGTGGTTTCTCGACGGGCGGGAGGATTGAGCAGTTCTTC. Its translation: CASGFSTGGRIEQFF.

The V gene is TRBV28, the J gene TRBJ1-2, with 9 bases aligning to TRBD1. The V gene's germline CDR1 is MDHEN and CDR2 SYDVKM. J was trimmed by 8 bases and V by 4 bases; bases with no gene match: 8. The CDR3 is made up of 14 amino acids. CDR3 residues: CASSSPGTGRGYTF. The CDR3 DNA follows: TGTGCCAGCAGTTCCCCCGGGACAGGGCGAGGCTACACCTTC.

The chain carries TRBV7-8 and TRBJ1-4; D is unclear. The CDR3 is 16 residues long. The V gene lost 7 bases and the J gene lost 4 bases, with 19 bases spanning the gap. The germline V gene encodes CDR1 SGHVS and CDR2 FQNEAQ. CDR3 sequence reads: CASTGPPGRLNEKLFF. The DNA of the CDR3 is TGTGCCAGCACCGGGCCGCCGGGGAGACTTAATGAAAAACTGTTTTTT.

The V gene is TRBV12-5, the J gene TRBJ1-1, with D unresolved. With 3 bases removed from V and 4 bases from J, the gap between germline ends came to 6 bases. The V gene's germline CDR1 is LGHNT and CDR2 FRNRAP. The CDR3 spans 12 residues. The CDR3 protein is CASGLWATEAFF. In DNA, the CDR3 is TGTGCTAGTGGTTTATGGGCCACTGAAGCTTTCTTT.

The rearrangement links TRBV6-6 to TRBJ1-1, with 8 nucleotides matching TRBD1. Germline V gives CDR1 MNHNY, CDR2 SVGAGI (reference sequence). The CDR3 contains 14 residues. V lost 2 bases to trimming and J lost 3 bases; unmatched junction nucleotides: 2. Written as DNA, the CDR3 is TGTGCCAGCAGTTACAACAGGGGGGACACTGAAGCTTTCTTT. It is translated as CASSYNRGDTEAFF.

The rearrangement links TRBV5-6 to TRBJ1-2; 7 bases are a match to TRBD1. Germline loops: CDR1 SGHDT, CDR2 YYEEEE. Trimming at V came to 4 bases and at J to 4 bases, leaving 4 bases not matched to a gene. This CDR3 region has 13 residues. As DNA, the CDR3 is TGTGCCAGCAGCGAGGGACAGCTCTATGGCTACACCTTC. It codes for CASSEGQLYGYTF.

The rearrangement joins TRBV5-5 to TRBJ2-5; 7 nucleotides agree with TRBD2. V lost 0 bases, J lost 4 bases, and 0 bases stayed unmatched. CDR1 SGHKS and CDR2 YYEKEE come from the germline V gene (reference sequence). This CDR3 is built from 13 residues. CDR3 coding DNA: TGTGCCAGCAGCTTGGCGGGAGGAGAGACCCAGTACTTC. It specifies CASSLAGGETQYF.

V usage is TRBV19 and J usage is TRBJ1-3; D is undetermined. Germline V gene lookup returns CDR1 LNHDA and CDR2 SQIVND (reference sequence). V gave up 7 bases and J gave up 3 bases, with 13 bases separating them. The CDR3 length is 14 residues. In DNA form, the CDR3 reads TGTGCCAGTAAAATGGATGCGGTTGGAAACACCATATATTTT. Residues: CASKMDAVGNTIYF.

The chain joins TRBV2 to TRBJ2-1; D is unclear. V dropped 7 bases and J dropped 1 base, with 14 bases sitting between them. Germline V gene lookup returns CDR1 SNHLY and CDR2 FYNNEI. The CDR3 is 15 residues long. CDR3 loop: CASKIDPGSYNEQFF. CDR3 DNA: TGTGCCAGCAAGATAGACCCCGGGTCCTACAATGAGCAGTTCTTC.

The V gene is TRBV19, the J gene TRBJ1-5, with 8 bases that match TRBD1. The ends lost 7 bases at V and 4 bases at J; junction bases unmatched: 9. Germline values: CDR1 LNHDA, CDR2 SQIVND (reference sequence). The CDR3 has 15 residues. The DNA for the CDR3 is TGTGCCAGTAACCCAGACAGGGGTAAGAATCAGCCCCAGCATTTT. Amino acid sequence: CASNPDRGKNQPQHF.

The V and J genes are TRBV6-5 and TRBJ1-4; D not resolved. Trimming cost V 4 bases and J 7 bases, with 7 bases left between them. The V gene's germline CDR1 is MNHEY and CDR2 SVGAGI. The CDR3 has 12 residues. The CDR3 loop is CASSFRGEKLFF. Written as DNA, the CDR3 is TGTGCCAGCAGTTTCCGCGGTGAAAAACTGTTTTTT.

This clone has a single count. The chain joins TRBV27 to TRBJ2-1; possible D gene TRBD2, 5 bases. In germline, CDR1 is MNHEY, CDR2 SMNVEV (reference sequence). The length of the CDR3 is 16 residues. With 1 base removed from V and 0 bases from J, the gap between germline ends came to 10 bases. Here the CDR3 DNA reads TGTGCCAGCAGTTTATTCGGGGTTAGCTCCTACAATGAGCAGTTCTTC. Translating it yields CASSLFGVSSYNEQFF.

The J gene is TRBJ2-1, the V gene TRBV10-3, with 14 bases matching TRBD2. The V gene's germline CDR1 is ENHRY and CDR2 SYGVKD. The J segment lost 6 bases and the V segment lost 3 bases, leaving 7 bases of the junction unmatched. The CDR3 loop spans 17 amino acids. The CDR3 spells CAISERLAGGLANEQFF. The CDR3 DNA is TGTGCCATCAGTGAACGACTAGCGGGAGGGCTGGCCAATGAGCAGTTCTTC.

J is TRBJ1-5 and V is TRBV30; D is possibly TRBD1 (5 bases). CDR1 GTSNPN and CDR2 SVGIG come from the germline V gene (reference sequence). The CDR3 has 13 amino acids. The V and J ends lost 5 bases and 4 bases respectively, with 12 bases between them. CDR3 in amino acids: CAWGAYGNQPQHF. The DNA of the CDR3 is TGTGCCTGGGGGGCGTACGGGAATCAGCCCCAGCATTTT.

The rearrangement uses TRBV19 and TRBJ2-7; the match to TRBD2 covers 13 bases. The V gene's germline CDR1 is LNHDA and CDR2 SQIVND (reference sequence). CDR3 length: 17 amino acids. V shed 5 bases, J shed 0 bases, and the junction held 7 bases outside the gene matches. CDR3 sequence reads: CASSSGTSGKVSYEQYF. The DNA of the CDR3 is TGTGCCAGTAGTTCTGGGACTAGCGGGAAGGTCTCCTACGAGCAGTACTTC.

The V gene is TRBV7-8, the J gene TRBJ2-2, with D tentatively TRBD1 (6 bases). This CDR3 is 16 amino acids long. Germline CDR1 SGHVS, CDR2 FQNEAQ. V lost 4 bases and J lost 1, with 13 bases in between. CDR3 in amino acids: CASSSGHLQNTGELFF. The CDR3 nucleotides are TGTGCCAGCAGCTCGGGACACCTGCAGAACACCGGGGAGCTGTTTTTT.

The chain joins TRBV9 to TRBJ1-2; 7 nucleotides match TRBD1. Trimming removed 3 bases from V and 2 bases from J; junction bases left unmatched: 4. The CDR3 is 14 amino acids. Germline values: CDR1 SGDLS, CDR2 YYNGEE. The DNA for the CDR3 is TGTGCCAGCAGCGATACAGGGGCGAACTATGGCTACACCTTC. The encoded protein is CASSDTGANYGYTF.

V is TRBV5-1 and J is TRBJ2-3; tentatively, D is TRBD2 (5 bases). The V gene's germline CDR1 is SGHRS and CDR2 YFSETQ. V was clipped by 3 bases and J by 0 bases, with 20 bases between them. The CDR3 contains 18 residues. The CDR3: CASSSGSSAGGSTDTQYF. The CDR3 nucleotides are TGCGCCAGCAGCTCTGGTAGCTCGGCGGGTGGGAGCACAGATACGCAGTATTTT.

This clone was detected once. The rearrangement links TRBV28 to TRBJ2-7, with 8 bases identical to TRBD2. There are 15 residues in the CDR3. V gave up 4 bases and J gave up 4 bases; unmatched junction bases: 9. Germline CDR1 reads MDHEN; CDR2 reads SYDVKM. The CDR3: CASSSAAGESYEQYF. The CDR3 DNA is TGTGCCAGCAGTTCCGCAGCGGGAGAGTCGTACGAGCAGTACTTC.

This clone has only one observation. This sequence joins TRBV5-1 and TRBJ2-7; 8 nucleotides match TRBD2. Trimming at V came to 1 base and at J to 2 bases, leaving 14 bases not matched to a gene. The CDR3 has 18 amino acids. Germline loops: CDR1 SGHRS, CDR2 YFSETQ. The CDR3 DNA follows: TGCGCCAGCAGCTTGAGGCTAGCGGGTTCGAGCACCACCTACGAGCAGTACTTC. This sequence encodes CASSLRLAGSSTTYEQYF.

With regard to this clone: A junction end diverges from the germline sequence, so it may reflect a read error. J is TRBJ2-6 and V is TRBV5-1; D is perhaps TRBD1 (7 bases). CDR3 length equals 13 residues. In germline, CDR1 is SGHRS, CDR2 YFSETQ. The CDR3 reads CASSLEGANGLTF. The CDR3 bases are TGCGCCAGCTCCTTGGAGGGGGCCAACGGCCTGACTTTC. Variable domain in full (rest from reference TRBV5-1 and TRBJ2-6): KAGVTQTPRYLIKTRGQQVTLSCSPISGHRSVSWYQQTPGQGLQFLFEYFSETQRNKGNFPGRFSGRQFSNSRSEMNVSTLELGDSALYLCASSLEGANGLTFGAGSRLTVL.